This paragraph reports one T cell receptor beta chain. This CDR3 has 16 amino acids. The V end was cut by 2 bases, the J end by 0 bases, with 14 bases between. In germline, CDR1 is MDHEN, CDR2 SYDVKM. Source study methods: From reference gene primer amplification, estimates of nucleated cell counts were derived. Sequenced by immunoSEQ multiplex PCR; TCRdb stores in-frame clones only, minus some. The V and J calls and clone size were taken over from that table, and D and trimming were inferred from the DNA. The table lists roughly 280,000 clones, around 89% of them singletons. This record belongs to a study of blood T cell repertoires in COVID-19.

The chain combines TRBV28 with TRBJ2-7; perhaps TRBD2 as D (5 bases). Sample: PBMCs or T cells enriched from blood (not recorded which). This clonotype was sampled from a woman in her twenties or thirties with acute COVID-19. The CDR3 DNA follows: TGTGCCAGCAGTTTAGCTAAAGCGGCCGGCTCCTACGAGCAGTACTTC. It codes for CASSLAKAAGSYEQYF.